The 32 T cell receptor beta chains listed next were all sequenced from one sample in a study of blood T cell repertoires in COVID-19. Profiling relied on immunoSEQ multiplex PCR, and the TCRdb table lists in-frame clones only, not all of them. The sample contains some 88,000 clones, roughly 77% of which appear only once. The sequenced sample consisted of peripheral blood. All receptors come from a human donor in a cohort sampled during active COVID-19.

Note on this clone: Other DNA sequences within the sample encode an identical CDR3. The chain recombines TRBV5-1 with TRBJ2-5; 8 bases line up with TRBD1. The CDR3 is made up of 14 amino acids. With V trimmed by 2 bases and J by 2 bases, 2 bases remained unmatched. The germline CDR1 and CDR2 sequences are SGHRS and YFSETQ. Here the CDR3 reads CASSLTGGQETQYF. The CDR3 nucleotides are TGCGCCAGCAGCTTAACAGGGGGTCAAGAGACCCAGTACTTC. Variable domain in full (rest from reference TRBV5-1 and TRBJ2-5): KAGVTQTPRYLIKTRGQQVTLSCSPISGHRSVSWYQQTPGQGLQFLFEYFSETQRNKGNFPGRFSGRQFSNSRSEMNVSTLELGDSALYLCASSLTGGQETQYFGPGTRLLVL.

V is TRBV7-2 and J is TRBJ2-3; D is unclear. The CDR3 is 13 residues long. Germline V gene data show CDR1 as SGHTA and CDR2 as FQGNSA. Trimming cost V 1 base and J 5 bases, with 7 bases left between them. This chain's CDR3 is CASSLESGDTQYF. The CDR3 DNA reads TGTGCCAGCAGCTTAGAATCGGGAGATACGCAGTATTTT.

The J gene is TRBJ1-2, the V gene TRBV2; D is possibly TRBD1 (6 bases). The CDR3 covers 14 residues. The germline V gene has CDR1 SNHLY and CDR2 FYNNEI. Trimming took off 6 bases at V and 3 bases at J, with 14 bases between the two ends. Here the CDR3 DNA reads TGTGCCAGCAGCCAAAGCCGGACAGACTATGGCTACACCTTC. Translation gives CASSQSRTDYGYTF.

V and J are TRBV21-1 and TRBJ2-7; the table's D call, TRBD2, has no DNA check behind it. TRBV21-1 is deemed a pseudogene. This CDR3 is 14 amino acids long. CDR3 in DNA: TGTGCCAGCAGCCCAGACGGGACTAGTCACGAGCAGTACTTC. Translated: CASSPDGTSHEQYF.

This clone was recorded many times. The J gene is TRBJ1-1, the V gene TRBV6-2 or TRBV6-3, with D possibly matching TRBD1 (5 bases). The germline CDR1 and CDR2 sequences are MNHEY and SVGEGT. Deletions cut 3 bases from V and 5 bases from J, with 10 bases between. The CDR3 covers 13 residues. The CDR3 nucleotides read TGTGCCAGCAGTTATAGAAGGGGTACTGAAGCTTTCTTT. Translating gives CASSYRRGTEAFF.

The rearrangement uses TRBV6-1 and TRBJ2-7; D is unclear. Between the trimmed V and J ends, which lost 0 bases and 2 bases, there was a span of 17 bases. The CDR3 spans 17 residues. Germline V lookup: CDR1 MNHNS, CDR2 SASEGT. CDR3: CASSEALHMVLPYEQYF. CDR3 coding DNA: TGTGCCAGCAGTGAAGCGCTTCATATGGTACTCCCCTACGAGCAGTACTTC.

J is TRBJ1-2 and V is TRBV5-4; D uncertain. Per the germline V gene, CDR1 is SGHNT and CDR2 is YYREEE (reference sequence). V was trimmed by 2 bases and J by 6 bases, leaving 8 bases between them. The CDR3 spans 12 residues. The CDR3 nucleotides are TGTGCCAGCAGCTTACACACCGATGGCTACACCTTC. This codes for CASSLHTDGYTF.

This clone was detected only once. For the CDR3, the DNA is TGTGCCAGCAGCTCCAGAGGTATTAGCGGGAGTTTCGAGCAGTACTTC. Translated, it gives CASSSRGISGSFEQYF. The chain couples TRBV11-2 to TRBJ2-7; 9 bases are shared with TRBD2. V dropped 4 bases and J dropped 6; count of bases not matched to a gene: 13. Germline V gene sequence: CDR1 SGHAT, CDR2 FQNNGV. The CDR3 totals 16 residues.

CDR3 DNA: TGTGCCAGCACCTTCGCCGGGACTAGGGGGGAGACCCAGTACTTC. Amino acids: CASTFAGTRGETQYF. The genes are TRBV6-6 and TRBJ2-5; TRBD2 aligns across 8 bases. The CDR3 covers 15 residues. Germline V gene lookup returns CDR1 MNHNY and CDR2 SVGAGI (reference sequence). The V gene end was trimmed by 7 bases and the J gene end by 5 bases; junction bases not matched to a gene: 12.

The chain is built from TRBV5-5 and TRBJ1-3; D not resolved. In germline, CDR1 is SGHKS, CDR2 YYEKEE (reference sequence). The CDR3 loop spans 18 amino acids. V lost 0 bases and J 0 bases, leaving 16 bases between the germline ends. The CDR3 here is CASSLVSGLESSGNTIYF. The CDR3 region has the DNA TGTGCCAGCAGCTTGGTTTCTGGACTTGAAAGCTCTGGAAACACCATATATTTT.

A few counts support this clone. The rearrangement uses TRBV19 and TRBJ2-5; 7 nucleotides agree with TRBD1. Per the germline V gene, CDR1 is LNHDA and CDR2 is SQIVND (reference sequence). V shed 7 bases, J shed 2 bases, and the junction held 13 bases outside the gene matches. CDR3 size: 16 residues. The CDR3 region has the DNA TGTGCCAGTACTAACCTCCCGACAGGGCCTCAAGAGACCCAGTACTTC. It specifies CASTNLPTGPQETQYF.

V and J are TRBV6-6 and TRBJ2-7, with D unclear. The CDR3 covers 13 residues. V lost 2 bases to trimming and J lost 1 base, with 6 bases between them. Germline V gene data show CDR1 as MNHNY and CDR2 as SVGAGI (reference sequence). CDR3 DNA sequence: TGTGCCAGCAGTTACGTCGTGTCCTACGAGCAGTACTTC. Its translation: CASSYVVSYEQYF.

The chain joins TRBV7-3 to TRBJ2-3; D is perhaps TRBD1 (6 bases). V lost 2 bases, J lost 4 bases, and 10 bases lay in between. Germline CDR1 reads SGHTA; CDR2 reads FQGTGA. This CDR3 spans 14 amino acids. Here the CDR3 DNA reads TGTGCCAGCAGCTTAGGGGGCAGGGCAGATACGCAGTATTTT. It encodes CASSLGGRADTQYF.

V gene TRBV19 combines with J gene TRBJ2-2; 8 nucleotides line up with TRBD1. CDR3 length: 17 amino acids. The V and J ends lost 3 bases and 0 bases, in that order; junction bases with no gene match: 6. Germline V gives CDR1 LNHDA, CDR2 SQIVND (reference sequence). The CDR3 coding sequence is TGTGCCAGTAGTATGGGGACAGGACGGGCGAACACCGGGGAGCTGTTTTTT. The encoded protein is CASSMGTGRANTGELFF.

The chain has TRBV19 and TRBJ2-1; 14 bases are a match to TRBD2. This CDR3 has 20 residues. Germline V gene lookup returns CDR1 LNHDA and CDR2 SQIVND (reference sequence). After removal of 4 bases from V and 0 bases from J, the junction contained 11 bases not matched to a gene. CDR3: CASSKRTSGRPGSSYNEQFF. The CDR3 DNA sequence: TGTGCCAGTAGTAAAAGGACTAGCGGGAGGCCGGGGAGCTCCTACAATGAGCAGTTCTTC.

The chain combines TRBV6-5 with TRBJ2-3; tentatively, D is TRBD2 (5 bases). The CDR3 runs 13 residues. Trimming cost V 4 bases and J 5 bases, with 10 bases left between them. The germline V gene encodes CDR1 MNHEY and CDR2 SVGAGI. The CDR3 spells CASSWEQRDTQYF. DNA of the CDR3: TGTGCCAGCAGTTGGGAGCAGAGAGATACGCAGTATTTT.

The chain joins TRBV7-3 to TRBJ1-1; 7 positions match TRBD1. V lost 7 bases, J lost 0 bases, and 2 bases stayed unmatched. Germline V lookup: CDR1 SGHTA, CDR2 FQGTGA. CDR3 length equals 13 residues. The DNA of the CDR3 is TGTGCCAGCACCGGGACAGTGAACACTGAAGCTTTCTTT. As protein: CASTGTVNTEAFF.

V gene TRBV5-1 combines with J gene TRBJ2-5; a weak D match, TRBD1 (6 bases). The germline V and J ends were trimmed by 3 bases and 5 bases, with 17 bases remaining between them. The CDR3 runs 15 residues. Germline assignment: CDR1 SGHRS and CDR2 YFSETQ. The CDR3 region is CASSWGPSPGETQYF. CDR3 sequence (DNA): TGCGCCAGCAGCTGGGGGCCAAGCCCAGGGGAGACCCAGTACTTC.

The J gene is TRBJ2-3, the V gene TRBV4-1, with 11 bases fitting TRBD2. Germline CDR1 MGHRA, CDR2 YSYEKL. The CDR3 is 17 residues long. V lost 2 bases and J lost 4; bases outside the gene matches: 8. CDR3 loop: CASSQPHLAGGPDTQYF. CDR3 nucleotides: TGCGCCAGCAGCCAACCTCATTTAGCGGGAGGGCCAGATACGCAGTATTTT.

This rearrangement joins TRBV6-2 or TRBV6-3 to TRBJ2-5; TRBD1 might be the D (6 bases). Trimming removed 5 bases from V and 2 bases from J, with 12 bases in between. The CDR3 length is 14 residues. The germline V gene has CDR1 MNHEY and CDR2 SVGEGT. In nucleotides, the CDR3 is TGTGCCAGCAGTGCCGGGACAAATCAAGAGACCCAGTACTTC. Translation gives CASSAGTNQETQYF.

The gene calls are TRBV18 and TRBJ2-7; 12 bases fit TRBD2. Unmatched junction bases numbered 12, after V lost 5 bases and J lost 7 bases. Germline CDR1 and CDR2: KGHSH and LQKENI. CDR3 length equals 16 residues. This CDR3 reads CASSTTALAGGREQYF. The DNA for the CDR3 is TGTGCCAGCTCAACCACCGCACTAGCGGGAGGAAGGGAGCAGTACTTC. The variable domain in full, completed from reference TRBV18 and TRBJ2-7, reads NAGVMQNPRHLVRRRGQEARLRCSPMKGHSHVYWYRQLPEEGLKFMVYLQKENIIDESGMPKERFSAEFPKEGPSILRIQQVVRGDSAAYFCASSTTALAGGREQYFGPGTRLTVT.

The chain links TRBV24-1 to TRBJ2-3; D is perhaps TRBD1 (6 bases). V was shortened by 5 bases and J by 6 bases, with 14 bases between the two germline ends. From germline, CDR1 is KGHDR and CDR2 SFDVKD. The CDR3 spans 14 residues. CDR3 DNA: TGTGCCACCAGTGGAGGGCAGGGGAGCGATACGCAGTATTTT. Amino acids: CATSGGQGSDTQYF.

The chain's CDR3 is CASRPGLAALSEQYF. In DNA form, the CDR3 reads TGTGCCAGCAGACCCGGACTAGCGGCCCTCTCCGAGCAGTACTTC. The chain is built from TRBV6-5 and TRBJ2-7; 10 nucleotides line up with TRBD2. The CDR3 spans 15 residues. The ends lost 6 bases at V and 6 bases at J; junction bases unmatched: 11. Germline V gene sequence: CDR1 MNHEY, CDR2 SVGAGI.

This chain connects TRBV5-1 to TRBJ2-1; D unclear. Trimming took off 0 bases at V and 8 bases at J, with 9 bases between the two ends. Germline V CDR1 and CDR2: SGHRS, YFSETQ. The CDR3 has 13 residues. Written as DNA, the CDR3 is TGCGCCAGCAGCTTGGGGCCCGTCGATGAGCAGTTCTTC. This encodes CASSLGPVDEQFF.

With respect to this clone: This sample also contains other DNA sequences that code for the same CDR3. The chain couples TRBV5-1 to TRBJ2-5, with D perhaps matching TRBD1 (5 bases). With 0 bases removed from V and 5 bases from J, the gap between germline ends came to 8 bases. The CDR3 length is 13 residues. Germline CDR1 is SGHRS and CDR2 is YFSETQ. Here the CDR3 DNA reads TGCGCCAGCAGCTTGGGGGCAGGGGAGACCCAGTACTTC. Protein sequence: CASSLGAGETQYF.

This sequence joins TRBV5-4 and TRBJ2-1, with D uncertain. Trimming left V 0 bases short and J 3 bases short, with 10 bases between. This CDR3 is 15 amino acids long. The germline V gene has CDR1 SGHNT and CDR2 YYREEE (reference sequence). The CDR3 spells CASSLVPSGYNEQFF. The CDR3 nucleotides read TGTGCCAGCAGCTTGGTTCCATCGGGCTACAATGAGCAGTTCTTC.

This chain uses TRBV3-1 (or the pseudogene TRBV3-2) with TRBJ2-5, with D unclear. With 0 bases removed from V and 2 bases from J, the gap between germline ends came to 7 bases. The germline V gene encodes CDR1 LGHDT and CDR2 YNNKEL (reference sequence). The CDR3 is 14 amino acids. The CDR3 sequence is CASSQDFSQETQYF. The CDR3 bases are TGTGCCAGCAGCCAAGATTTCAGTCAAGAGACCCAGTACTTC.

V and J are TRBV19 and TRBJ1-4; D might be TRBD1 (5 bases). V gave up 7 bases and J gave up 0 bases, with 9 bases separating them. CDR1 is LNHDA and CDR2 is SQIVND in the germline V gene (reference sequence). The CDR3 has 14 amino acids. The CDR3 DNA follows: TGTGCCAGTAAAGGGGTTGCAACTAATGAAAAACTGTTTTTT. Its protein is CASKGVATNEKLFF.

V is TRBV5-5 and J is TRBJ2-1; D uncertain. Deletions cut 5 bases from V and 8 bases from J, with 11 bases between. Looked up from germline, CDR1 is SGHKS and CDR2 is YYEKEE (reference sequence). CDR3 length: 12 residues. In nucleotides, the CDR3 is TGTGCCAGCAGGGAGAGCGTTTATGAGCAGTTCTTC. Translation: CASRESVYEQFF.

This chain joins TRBV2 and TRBJ1-5, with a tentative D call TRBD1 (6 bases). CDR3 length equals 17 residues. Trimming pared 0 bases from V and 3 bases from J, leaving 15 bases between. Germline V gene lookup returns CDR1 SNHLY and CDR2 FYNNEI. As DNA, the CDR3 is TGTGCCAGCAGTGAAGCACCTCGGACAGCTTCCAATCAGCCCCAGCATTTT. The encoded protein is CASSEAPRTASNQPQHF.

This chain uses TRBV11-2 with TRBJ2-2; TRBD2 matches at 12 bases. This CDR3 has 16 residues. Trimming cost V 4 bases and J 7 bases; bases outside gene matches: 7. Looked up from germline, CDR1 is SGHAT and CDR2 is FQNNGV. The CDR3: CASSSGLAGRIGELFF. The CDR3 nucleotides are TGTGCCAGCAGCTCAGGACTAGCGGGACGGATCGGGGAGCTGTTTTTT. Drawing the rest from reference TRBV11-2 and TRBJ2-2, the complete variable domain is EAGVAQSPRYKIIEKRQSVAFWCNPISGHATLYWYQQILGQGPKLLIQFQNNGVVDDSQLPKDRFSAERLKGVDSTLKIQPAKLEDSAVYLCASSSGLAGRIGELFFGEGSRLTVL.

This sequence joins TRBV5-5 and TRBJ1-2; 7 bases align to TRBD1. This CDR3 spans 14 amino acids. The germline V gene encodes CDR1 SGHKS and CDR2 YYEKEE (reference sequence). The V segment lost 4 bases and the J segment 3 bases; nucleotides outside the gene matches: 6. CDR3 sequence reads: CASSQDQGDYGYTF. The CDR3 DNA is TGTGCCAGCAGCCAGGACCAGGGGGACTATGGCTACACCTTC.